What follows are 9 T cell receptor beta chains derived from one specimen sequenced in a study of response to subunit inactivated influenza vaccine. TCRdb passed the RT-PCR reads through MiXCR, listing each CDR3 protein once. Of some 600,000 distinct CDR3 sequences in the sample, less than 15% were seen once. Sequences were derived from PBMCs from blood, sampled 14 to 15 days before vaccination. The origin of the receptors is a man aged 50 to 60 who received an inactivated influenza vaccine.

Only a few counts were recorded for this clonotype. Here the CDR3 reads CAISEYKDYGYTF. As DNA, the CDR3 is TGTGCCATCAGTGAATACAAGGACTATGGCTACACCTTC. The rearrangement links TRBV10-3 to TRBJ1-2; D is ambiguous. This CDR3 is built from 13 residues. Trimming took 3 bases from V and 3 from J, leaving 8 bases between them. CDR1 is ENHRY and CDR2 is SYGVKD in the germline V gene.

This chain links TRBV11-2 with TRBJ2-2; TRBD2 is a possible D gene (7 bases). In germline, CDR1 is SGHAT, CDR2 FQNNGV. V lost 8 bases to trimming and J lost 3 bases, with 19 bases between them. CDR3 size: 16 residues. The CDR3 DNA follows: TGTGCCAGCGGGAGGGGGTCTAGCGGCTACACCGGGGAGCTGTTTTTT. This sequence encodes CASGRGSSGYTGELFF.

This clonotype was counted only a few times. V gene TRBV29-1 combines with J gene TRBJ2-3, with 7 bases fitting TRBD1. Unmatched junction bases numbered 2, after V lost 7 bases and J lost 4 bases. The germline gives CDR1 SQVTM, CDR2 ANQGSEA. The length of the CDR3 is 11 residues. The CDR3 DNA follows: TGCAGCGGACAGGGATCAGATACGCAGTATTTT. The encoded protein is CSGQGSDTQYF.

This chain connects TRBV3-1 to TRBJ2-7, with D perhaps being TRBD1 or TRBD2 (6 bases each). This CDR3 has 16 amino acids. The V end lost 7 bases, the J end lost 8 bases, and 27 bases lay between the germline ends. Germline values: CDR1 LGHDT, CDR2 YNNKEL (reference sequence). The CDR3: CASTQEVLGGSGKQYF. The CDR3 nucleotides are TGTGCCAGCACCCAGGAGGTGTTGGGGGGCTCGGGCAAGCAGTACTTC.

V usage is TRBV5-6 and J usage is TRBJ1-5; no firm D call. The germline gives CDR1 SGHDT, CDR2 YYEEEE. The CDR3 has 15 residues. Trimming left V 4 bases short and J 2 bases short, with 13 bases between. The CDR3 DNA sequence: TGTGCCAGCAGCCGAAATAATCTCCGCAATCAGCCCCAGCATTTT. Amino acid sequence: CASSRNNLRNQPQHF.

This chain joins TRBV2 and TRBJ2-5; the D is unclear. Trimming took off 7 bases at V and 7 bases at J, with 13 bases between the two ends. CDR3 size: 12 residues. CDR1 and CDR2 from the germline V gene are SNHLY and FYNNEI. The CDR3 coding sequence is TGTGCCAGCATCCAGAATGAGGTGACCCAGTACTTC. Protein sequence: CASIQNEVTQYF.

This clonotype was seen repeatedly, ten times or more. The chain uses TRBV12-3 or TRBV12-4 and TRBJ2-5; 8 positions match TRBD2. This CDR3 has 16 residues. Germline trimming cut 5 bases from V and 5 bases from J; bases unmatched to any gene: 13. In nucleotides, the CDR3 is TGTGCCAGCAGTGTCCCTCTGGCGGGGGGCCGGGAGACCCAGTACTTC. It is translated as CASSVPLAGGRETQYF.

This clonotype was observed many times. The V call is TRBV6-5, the J call TRBJ2-7; D ambiguous. Trimming stripped 3 bases from V and 1 base from J, with 10 bases between. Germline CDR1 MNHEY, CDR2 SVGAGI. This CDR3 is built from 14 residues. CDR3 region: CASSYRGLSYEQYF. DNA for the CDR3: TGTGCCAGCAGTTATCGTGGCCTTTCCTACGAGCAGTACTTC.

This clonotype has just a few counts. For the CDR3, the DNA is TGCGCCAGCAGCTTGGTGTCGAGAGCTGAAAATTCACCCCTCCACTTT. It specifies CASSLVSRAENSPLHF. This sequence joins TRBV5-1 and TRBJ1-6; the D is unclear. V was shortened by 0 bases and J by 7 bases, with 14 bases between the two germline ends. The CDR3 contains 16 residues. The germline gives CDR1 SGHRS, CDR2 YFSETQ.